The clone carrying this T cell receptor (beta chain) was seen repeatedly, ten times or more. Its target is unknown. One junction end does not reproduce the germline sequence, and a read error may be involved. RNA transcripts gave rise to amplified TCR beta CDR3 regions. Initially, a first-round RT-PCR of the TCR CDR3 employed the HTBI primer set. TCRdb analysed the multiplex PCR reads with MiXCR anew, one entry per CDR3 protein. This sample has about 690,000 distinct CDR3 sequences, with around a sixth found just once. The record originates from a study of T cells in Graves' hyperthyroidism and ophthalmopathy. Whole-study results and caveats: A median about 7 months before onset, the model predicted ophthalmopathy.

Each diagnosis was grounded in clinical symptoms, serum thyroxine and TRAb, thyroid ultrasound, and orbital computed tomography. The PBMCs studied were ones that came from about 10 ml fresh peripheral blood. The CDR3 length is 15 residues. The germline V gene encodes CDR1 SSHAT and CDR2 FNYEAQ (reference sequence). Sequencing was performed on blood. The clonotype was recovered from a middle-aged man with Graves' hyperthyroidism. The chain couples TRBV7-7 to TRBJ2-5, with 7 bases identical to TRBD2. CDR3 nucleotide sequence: TGTGCTAGCAGTAGCCCGACGGGAGGACGGGAGACCCAGTACTTC. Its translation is CASSSPTGGRETQYF.